Listed here are 7 T cell receptor beta chains from one sample, sequenced in a study of CD8 T cells in ankylosing spondylitis. Findings and caveats of the study: Ankylosing spondylitis blood appeared to be characterized by a TCR beta motif of roughly eight highly homologous variants.

For these TCRs, the target antigens are not known. TCRdb passed the 5' RACE reads through MiXCR, listing each CDR3 protein once. Seen here are roughly 490,000 distinct CDR3 sequences, 5.3% observed once, and the top ten hold around 3.6%. Sequencing used blood, either unsorted or a sorted T cell fraction (not recorded which). The receptors originated from a male donor with ankylosing spondylitis.

This clonotype appeared many times. The chain links TRBV6-2 or TRBV6-3 to TRBJ1-1; D gene ambiguous. The CDR3 is made up of 14 amino acids. The germline V gene has CDR1 MNHEY and CDR2 SVGEGT. Trimming pared 4 bases from V and 0 bases from J, leaving 9 bases between. The CDR3 spells CASSSRYLNTEAFF. The CDR3 DNA reads TGTGCCAGCAGTTCTCGGTATTTGAACACTGAAGCTTTCTTT.

The rearrangement uses TRBV6-2 or TRBV6-3 and TRBJ2-5, with D hard to call. Germline CDR1 reads MNHEY; CDR2 reads SVGEGT. The CDR3 loop spans 14 amino acids. The V end was cut by 0 bases, the J end by 2 bases, with 7 bases between. The CDR3 loop reads CASSYSWRQETQYF. CDR3 bases: TGTGCCAGCAGTTACTCTTGGAGACAAGAGACCCAGTACTTC.

This clonotype was observed many times. The chain links TRBV9 to TRBJ2-5; the match to TRBD1 covers 8 bases. From germline, CDR1 is SGDLS and CDR2 YYNGEE. V trimming: 6 bases; J trimming: 5 bases; junction bases outside the gene matches: 6. This CDR3 contains 13 residues. CDR3 region: CASTQDRAETQYF. The CDR3 coding sequence is TGTGCCAGCACCCAGGACAGGGCTGAGACCCAGTACTTC.

At least ten counts were recorded for this clonotype. V gene TRBV5-1 combines with J gene TRBJ2-1, with 10 bases lining up with TRBD2. The V segment lost 1 base and the J segment 5 bases; nucleotides outside the gene matches: 3. Germline CDR1 and CDR2: SGHRS and YFSETQ. The CDR3 has 15 residues. The CDR3 sequence is CASSLLAGGHNEQFF. CDR3 bases: TGCGCCAGCAGCTTGTTAGCGGGGGGCCACAATGAGCAGTTCTTC.

In this sample, this clonotype turned up many times. The CDR3 bases are TGCAGCGTGCTGGACAGGCAAGAGACCCAGTACTTC. Its translation is CSVLDRQETQYF. The chain is built from TRBV29-1 and TRBJ2-5, with 7 bases aligning to TRBD1. Trimming took 6 bases from V and 2 from J; bases not matched to a gene: 3. This CDR3 is 12 amino acids long. Germline loops: CDR1 SQVTM, CDR2 ANQGSEA.

This chain uses TRBV14 with TRBJ1-1, with D hard to call. V dropped 4 bases and J dropped 8 bases, with 14 bases sitting between them. The CDR3 length is 13 residues. The germline gives CDR1 SGHDN, CDR2 FVKESK. CDR3 in DNA: TGTGCCAGCAGCCTCTATACCTCCGGAGAAGCTTTCTTT. It yields the protein CASSLYTSGEAFF. Supplemented by reference TRBV14 and TRBJ1-1, the full variable domain reads EAGVTQFPSHSVIEKGQTVTLRCDPISGHDNLYWYRRVMGKEIKFLLHFVKESKQDESGMPNNRFLAERTGGTYSTLKVQPAELEDSGVYFCASSLYTSGEAFFGQGTRLTVV.

In its sample, this clonotype was seen many times. V usage is TRBV20-1 and J usage is TRBJ2-1; possible D gene TRBD2, 5 bases. CDR1 and CDR2 (germline): DFQATT, SNEGSKA (reference sequence). V was shortened by 1 base and J by 6 bases, with 10 bases between the two germline ends. This CDR3 has 13 residues. CDR3 region: CSARAPGINEQFF. DNA of the CDR3: TGCAGTGCTAGAGCCCCGGGGATCAATGAGCAGTTCTTC.